These 30 T cell receptor beta chains came from one sample sequenced in a study of cytomegalovirus exposure and HLA in healthy donors (dated by TCRdb to 2016 to 2017). The library was made by the immunoSEQ multiplex PCR assay. Imported from immuneACCESS, the table was reduced by TCRdb to in-frame sequences with V and J called. These copies leave out some clones; in studies compared against another copy, an unresolved V gene accounts for under half, and the cause of the remainder is not known. For this sample the table gives tens of thousands of clones, of which approximately 94% were detected only once. More than 1.2% of the sample goes to the ten largest clones. What was sequenced was PBMCs. These receptors were collected from a man aged 18-30 years in good health and CMV-seropositive.

The chain combines TRBV5-5 with TRBJ2-7; possibly TRBD2 for D (6 bases). Germline CDR1 and CDR2: SGHKS and YYEKEE (reference sequence). V dropped 3 bases and J dropped 7 bases, with 11 bases sitting between them. The CDR3 extends over 12 amino acids. The CDR3 DNA is TGTGCCAGCAGCTCCGGAGGGCGAGAGCAGTACTTC. Its translation is CASSSGGREQYF.

The V call is TRBV28, the J call TRBJ2-2; possibly TRBD2 for D (5 bases). CDR1 and CDR2 (germline): MDHEN, SYDVKM. Trimming left V 4 bases short and J 4 bases short, with 13 bases between. There are 15 residues in the CDR3. The CDR3 loop reads CASSSPEAGTGELFF. The CDR3 bases are TGTGCCAGCAGTTCCCCCGAGGCGGGCACCGGGGAGCTGTTTTTT.

The chain recombines TRBV6-5 with TRBJ2-7; TRBD2 might be the D (6 bases). Looked up from germline, CDR1 is MNHEY and CDR2 is SVGAGI. The CDR3 contains 13 residues. V lost 7 bases and J lost 4, with 14 bases in between. The CDR3 DNA follows: TGTGCCAGCACCAGAGGCGGGACTTACGAGCAGTACTTC. It codes for CASTRGGTYEQYF.

This chain connects TRBV5-6 to TRBJ1-3, with D perhaps TRBD1 (5 bases). This CDR3 region has 15 residues. Germline CDR1 reads SGHDT; CDR2 reads YYEEEE. Deletions cut 2 bases from V and 0 bases from J, with 9 bases between. CDR3 residues: CASSLGVNSGNTIYF. The CDR3 DNA reads TGTGCCAGCAGCTTAGGGGTAAACTCTGGAAACACCATATATTTT. Based on the CDR3 plus reference TRBV5-6 and TRBJ1-3, the full variable domain is DAGVTQSPTHLIKTRGQQVTLRCSPKSGHDTVSWYQQALGQGPQFIFQYYEEEERQRGNFPDRFSGHQFPNYSSELNVNALLLGDSALYLCASSLGVNSGNTIYFGEGSWLTVV.

This chain connects TRBV14 to TRBJ2-7; 8 nucleotides line up with TRBD2. J lost 4 bases, V lost 2 bases, and 7 bases had no gene match. Germline-derived CDR1 and CDR2 are SGHDN and FVKESK. There are 15 residues in the CDR3. Here the CDR3 DNA reads TGTGCCAGCAGCCAATTTCCTAGCGGGTTTTACGAGCAGTACTTC. Its protein product is CASSQFPSGFYEQYF. The full variable domain, in which reference TRBV14 and TRBJ2-7 provide the parts outside the CDR3, is EAGVTQFPSHSVIEKGQTVTLRCDPISGHDNLYWYRRVMGKEIKFLLHFVKESKQDESGMPNNRFLAERTGGTYSTLKVQPAELEDSGVYFCASSQFPSGFYEQYFGPGTRLTVT.

The chain links TRBV27 to TRBJ1-5; the match to TRBD1 covers 9 bases. Germline CDR1 and CDR2: MNHEY and SMNVEV (reference sequence). V was pared by 0 bases and J by 1 base, with 4 bases of the junction left unmatched. This CDR3 comprises 17 residues. The CDR3 region is CASSLSIGQGSNQPQHF. CDR3 in DNA: TGTGCCAGCAGTTTATCGATAGGACAGGGGAGCAATCAGCCCCAGCATTTT.

V is TRBV28 and J is TRBJ2-1; 8 nucleotides line up with TRBD1. J was trimmed by 0 bases and V by 4 bases; bases with no gene match: 11. The CDR3 sequence is 18 residues long. The V gene's germline CDR1 is MDHEN and CDR2 SYDVKM. Here the CDR3 reads CASSSPGQGSSSYNEQFF. The CDR3 region has the DNA TGTGCCAGCAGTTCCCCCGGACAGGGCTCAAGCTCCTACAATGAGCAGTTCTTC.

The rearrangement uses TRBV6-6 and TRBJ1-3; no clear D. V was clipped by 2 bases and J by 5 bases, with 4 bases between them. There are 12 residues in the CDR3. Germline loops: CDR1 MNHNY, CDR2 SVGAGI (reference sequence). As DNA, the CDR3 is TGTGCCAGCAGTTACACTAGAAACACCATATATTTT. It codes for CASSYTRNTIYF.

The rearrangement uses TRBV7-6 and TRBJ1-3; D gene unclear. Germline V gene data show CDR1 as SGHVS and CDR2 as FNYEAQ. Trimming shortened V by 4 bases and J by 0 bases, and 13 bases separated the two germline ends. The length of the CDR3 is 16 residues. The DNA of the CDR3 is TGTGCCAGCAGCTCCGAACAGAGTTACTCTGGAAACACCATATATTTT. This translates into CASSSEQSYSGNTIYF.

J is TRBJ1-1 and V is TRBV2; the match to TRBD1 covers 7 bases. Germline V lookup: CDR1 SNHLY, CDR2 FYNNEI. The junction had 5 bases not matched to a gene; V was cut back by 4 bases and J by 6 bases. The CDR3 sequence is 13 residues long. The DNA of the CDR3 is TGTGCCAGCAGTGGGCAGGGGGAGGCTGAAGCTTTCTTT. Translating it yields CASSGQGEAEAFF.

The rearrangement joins TRBV5-4 to TRBJ2-7; unclear D gene. Looked up from germline, CDR1 is SGHNT and CDR2 is YYREEE (reference sequence). The CDR3 runs 12 residues. The V end was cut by 0 bases, the J end by 7 bases, with 8 bases between. CDR3 coding DNA: TGTGCCAGCAGCTTGGGAGCTTCTGAGCAGTACTTC. This encodes CASSLGASEQYF.

The chain links TRBV9 to TRBJ2-7; TRBD2 is a possible D gene (5 bases). V lost 0 bases and J lost 5, with 12 bases in between. Germline V lookup: CDR1 SGDLS, CDR2 YYNGEE. This CDR3 has 14 residues. The DNA of the CDR3 is TGTGCCAGCAGCGTAGCAGGAGGTCCCGACGAGCAGTACTTC. It encodes CASSVAGGPDEQYF.

V usage is TRBV18 and J usage is TRBJ2-1; 7 nucleotides line up with TRBD1. The CDR3 contains 15 residues. Unmatched junction bases numbered 2, after V lost 3 bases and J lost 0 bases. Per the germline V gene, CDR1 is KGHSH and CDR2 is LQKENI. CDR3 in amino acids: CASSPTGSSYNEQFF. As DNA, the CDR3 is TGTGCCAGCTCACCGACAGGGAGCTCCTACAATGAGCAGTTCTTC.

This clone was recorded once. This chain uses TRBV19 with TRBJ2-5; 11 bases match TRBD1. This CDR3 spans 12 amino acids. The junction had 5 bases not matched to a gene; V was cut back by 11 bases and J by 6 bases. Germline lookup yields CDR1 LNHDA and CDR2 SQIVND (reference sequence). The CDR3 is CASEDRGQTQYF. The CDR3 nucleotides read TGTGCCTCAGAGGACAGGGGGCAGACCCAGTACTTC.

V is TRBV19 and J is TRBJ2-7; tentatively, D is TRBD1 (6 bases). CDR1 is LNHDA and CDR2 is SQIVND in the germline V gene (reference sequence). The V end lost 6 bases, the J end lost 4 bases, and 10 bases lay between the germline ends. The CDR3 runs 12 residues. The CDR3 region is CASSGTPYEQYF. The CDR3 coding sequence is TGTGCCAGTAGCGGGACACCTTACGAGCAGTACTTC.

V usage is TRBV19 and J usage is TRBJ2-7, with D maybe TRBD2 (5 bases). Trimming removed 4 bases from V and 3 bases from J, with 13 bases in between. The V gene's germline CDR1 is LNHDA and CDR2 SQIVND (reference sequence). The length of the CDR3 is 14 residues. This chain's CDR3 is CASSSLLGSYEQYF. The CDR3 nucleotides are TGTGCCAGTAGTAGCCTACTAGGCAGCTACGAGCAGTACTTC.

The chain is built from TRBV6-5 and TRBJ1-5, with TRBD1 matching over 7 bases. The CDR3 totals 12 residues. Germline V gives CDR1 MNHEY, CDR2 SVGAGI. V lost 8 bases and J lost 7; bases outside the gene matches: 5. This CDR3 reads CASGTVGQPQHF. CDR3 bases: TGTGCCAGCGGGACAGTAGGGCAGCCCCAGCATTTT.

The V call is TRBV9, the J call TRBJ2-1; D is unresolved. Germline V lookup: CDR1 SGDLS, CDR2 YYNGEE. Trimming took off 6 bases at V and 8 bases at J, with 15 bases between the two ends. The CDR3 length is 13 residues. CDR3 coding DNA: TGTGCCAGCACCCGAGGCATATACGATGAGCAGTTCTTC. This codes for CASTRGIYDEQFF.

This CDR3 is CASSLGLAGGPPYEQYF. The CDR3 coding sequence is TGTGCCAGCAGCCTGGGACTAGCGGGGGGGCCGCCCTACGAGCAGTACTTC. V usage is TRBV5-4 and J usage is TRBJ2-7, with 16 bases fitting TRBD2. Trimming at V came to 4 bases and at J to 2 bases, leaving 6 bases not matched to a gene. This CDR3 is 17 amino acids long. Germline V lookup: CDR1 SGHNT, CDR2 YYREEE (reference sequence).

V is TRBV6-5 and J is TRBJ2-7; 7 nucleotides line up with TRBD2. The ends lost 0 bases at V and 3 bases at J; junction bases unmatched: 5. From germline, CDR1 is MNHEY and CDR2 SVGAGI. The CDR3 consists of 15 residues. The CDR3 loop is CASSYSPSGSYEQYF. The DNA for the CDR3 is TGTGCCAGCAGTTACTCACCTAGCGGAAGCTACGAGCAGTACTTC.

The chain recombines TRBV30 with TRBJ2-7, with D unresolved. The CDR3 extends over 13 amino acids. The germline V and J ends were trimmed by 0 bases and 2 bases, with 8 bases remaining between them. The V gene's germline CDR1 is GTSNPN and CDR2 SVGIG (reference sequence). The CDR3 protein is CAWSVNSAYEQYF. CDR3 DNA sequence: TGTGCCTGGAGTGTAAATAGTGCCTACGAGCAGTACTTC.

V gene TRBV6-5 combines with J gene TRBJ2-5; tentative D call: TRBD1 (5 bases). Germline V lookup: CDR1 MNHEY, CDR2 SVGAGI. The CDR3 is 14 amino acids. Between the trimmed V and J ends, which lost 5 bases and 0 bases, there was a span of 10 bases. CDR3 sequence reads: CASSRRQHQETQYF. DNA for the CDR3: TGTGCCAGCAGTCGTCGACAGCACCAAGAGACCCAGTACTTC.

The V and J genes are TRBV5-6 and TRBJ2-1; no clear D gene. This CDR3 has 11 residues. V was cut by 5 bases and J by 8 bases, with 8 bases left in between. The germline V gene has CDR1 SGHDT and CDR2 YYEEEE. DNA for the CDR3: TGTGCCAGCAGTTGGCATCATGAGCAGTTCTTC. This translates into CASSWHHEQFF.

The J gene is TRBJ2-3, the V gene TRBV15; TRBD2 matches at 8 bases. Unmatched junction bases numbered 10, after V lost 5 bases and J lost 6 bases. This CDR3 has 15 amino acids. Germline CDR1 is LNHNV and CDR2 is YYDKDF (reference sequence). The CDR3 loop is CATSSRLAGLDTQYF. CDR3 nucleotides: TGTGCCACCAGCTCCCGGTTAGCGGGGTTGGATACGCAGTATTTT.

The chain recombines TRBV6-6 with TRBJ2-7; maybe TRBD2 (6 bases). The CDR3 consists of 14 residues. CDR1 MNHNY and CDR2 SVGAGI come from the germline V gene (reference sequence). V lost 2 bases and J lost 7, with 15 bases in between. The CDR3 sequence: CASSYATGGSEQYF. The CDR3 region has the DNA TGTGCCAGCAGTTACGCAACTGGGGGGTCAGAGCAGTACTTC.

The rearrangement joins TRBV11-1 to TRBJ2-1; D call uncertain. Germline V lookup: CDR1 SGHAT, CDR2 FQDESV (reference sequence). V was pared by 4 bases and J by 0 bases, with 16 bases between. The CDR3 loop spans 17 amino acids. The CDR3 sequence: CASSSSVRAISYNEQFF. The CDR3 DNA sequence: TGTGCCAGCAGCTCGTCGGTACGTGCGATCTCCTACAATGAGCAGTTCTTC.

The gene calls are TRBV6-1 and TRBJ2-3; no firm D call. Trimming removed 1 base from V and 3 bases from J, with 8 bases in between. This CDR3 is 14 amino acids long. The germline CDR1 and CDR2 sequences are MNHNS and SASEGT. CDR3 DNA sequence: TGTGCCAGCAGTGAAGTTGGGCCTACAGATACGCAGTATTTT. Translated: CASSEVGPTDTQYF.

The gene calls are TRBV29-1 and TRBJ2-1; possibly TRBD1 for D (5 bases). Germline CDR1 is SQVTM and CDR2 is ANQGSEA. The V end was cut by 4 bases, the J end by 6 bases, with 10 bases between. The CDR3 covers 12 residues. CDR3 nucleotide sequence: TGCAGCGTTGCGTCTCAGGGCAATGAGCAGTTCTTC. This sequence encodes CSVASQGNEQFF.

The rearrangement joins TRBV6-1 to TRBJ2-1; a possible D gene is TRBD2 (7 bases). This CDR3 contains 16 residues. Trimming shortened V by 1 base and J by 7 bases, and 17 bases separated the two germline ends. The germline V gene encodes CDR1 MNHNS and CDR2 SASEGT. The CDR3 DNA sequence: TGTGCCAGCAGTGAAGTATGGGGGGGCGAGATAAATGAGCAGTTCTTC. It translates to CASSEVWGGEINEQFF.

The gene calls are TRBV6-1 and TRBJ1-5, with a possible D match to TRBD1 (6 bases). Germline V lookup: CDR1 MNHNS, CDR2 SASEGT. With 5 bases removed from V and 6 bases from J, the gap between germline ends came to 11 bases. There are 13 residues in the CDR3. Here the CDR3 DNA reads TGTGCCAGCAGTACAGGGTCGAGTCAGCCCCAGCATTTT. This codes for CASSTGSSQPQHF.